This T cell receptor beta chain was obtained from a study of blood T cell repertoires in COVID-19. Study in general: Whether acute or convalescent, the COVID-19 samples came from the United States, Italy and Spain. Sample material is recorded as cDNA or gDNA derived from T cells, B-cell-depleted T cells, or PBMCs.

V dropped 3 bases and J dropped 4 bases, with 7 bases sitting between them. The CDR3 runs to 13 residues. From germline, CDR1 is LGHNA and CDR2 YSLEER. Assay used: immunoSEQ multiplex PCR; TCRdb lists only in-frame clones, some missing. Of under 250,000 clones in the sample, less than 90% were seen once. This chain joins TRBV4-3 and TRBJ1-5; no firm D call. Sequencing was performed on peripheral blood. This TCR derives from a woman in her 70s with active or convalescent COVID-19. The CDR3 region is CASSQGGNQPQHF. In nucleotides, the CDR3 is TGCGCCAGCAGCCAGGGAGGGAATCAGCCCCAGCATTTT.